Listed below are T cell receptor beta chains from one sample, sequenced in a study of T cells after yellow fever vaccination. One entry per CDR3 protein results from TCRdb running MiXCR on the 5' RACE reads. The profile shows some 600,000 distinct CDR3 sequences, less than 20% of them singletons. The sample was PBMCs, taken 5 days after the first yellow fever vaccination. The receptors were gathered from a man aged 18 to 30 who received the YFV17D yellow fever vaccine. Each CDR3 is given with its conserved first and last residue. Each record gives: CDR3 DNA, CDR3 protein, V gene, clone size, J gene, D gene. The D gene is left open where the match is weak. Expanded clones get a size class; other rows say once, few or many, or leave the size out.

TGTGCCTGGTCGCGGATCTATGGCTACACCTTC | CAWSRIYGYTF | TRBV30 | few | TRBJ1-2 | -
TGTGCCAGCAGTTACTCTTTGGACAGCAGCTTTGAAGCTTTCTTT | CASSYSLDSSFEAFF | TRBV6-5 | many | TRBJ1-1 | -
TGTGCCATCAGTGGGACAGCTAAACAAGAGACCCAGTACTTC | CAISGTAKQETQYF | TRBV10-3 | - | TRBJ2-5 | -
TGCGCCAGCAGCCCTCCGACGAGCTCCTACGAGCAGTACTTC | CASSPPTSSYEQYF | TRBV5-1 | few | TRBJ2-7 | -
TGTGCCAGCAGCTGGGGGACTAGCCTACAAGAGACCCAGTACTTC | CASSWGTSLQETQYF | TRBV7-2 | - | TRBJ2-5 | TRBD2
TGCGCCAGCAGATGGGCTAGAGGGGATACGCAGTATTTT | CASRWARGDTQYF | TRBV4-1 | - | TRBJ2-3 | -
TGTGCCAGCAGTGAAGGTATAGGTTGGGAGGGGTCGACAGATACGCAGTATTTT | CASSEGIGWEGSTDTQYF | TRBV2 | - | TRBJ2-3 | TRBD2
TGTGCCAGCAAGGACAGGGGAACTAATGAAAAACTGTTTTTT | CASKDRGTNEKLFF | TRBV6-2/TRBV6-3 | few | TRBJ1-4 | TRBD1
TGTGCCAGCAGTCGGCCCAAGCGGGGGGTTCCCTACGAGCAGTACTTC | CASSRPKRGVPYEQYF | TRBV6-1 | few | TRBJ2-7 | TRBD2
TGCGCCAGCAGCTCGACTAGCGGGGGCCTCTCCGGGACCCAGTACTTC | CASSSTSGGLSGTQYF | TRBV5-1 | few | TRBJ2-5 | TRBD2
TGTGCCAGCAGCTCCCGAAACTATGGCTACACCTTC | CASSSRNYGYTF | TRBV7-9 | - | TRBJ1-2 | -
TGTGCCAGCAGCCACGGGGCCGGGTCCTCGCAGTATTTT | CASSHGAGSSQYF | TRBV14 | - | TRBJ2-3 | -
TGTGCCAGCAGGAATAGTAAGACCCAGTACTTC | CASRNSKTQYF | TRBV3-1 | - | TRBJ2-5 | -
TGCGCCACCCCGACAGGGAAGGGCGGGGAGCTGTTTTTT | CATPTGKGGELFF | TRBV5-1 | few | TRBJ2-2 | TRBD1
TGTGCCAGCAGCTTATACTCTCCTCAGCCCCAGCATTTT | CASSLYSPQPQHF | TRBV7-2 | - | TRBJ1-5 | -
TGTGCCAGCAGCCCAGACAGGTCCTATGGCTACACCTTC | CASSPDRSYGYTF | TRBV5-6 | few | TRBJ1-2 | -
TGTGCCAGCAGTTATGGGACAGCCGCTAGCACAGATACGCAGTATTTT | CASSYGTAASTDTQYF | TRBV6-2/TRBV6-3 | - | TRBJ2-3 | TRBD1
TGCAGTGCTAGACTAGCGGGGCCATACAATGAGCAGTTCTTC | CSARLAGPYNEQFF | TRBV20-1 | many | TRBJ2-1 | TRBD2
TGTGCCAGCAGCACAGGGCCTCTCAATGAAAAACTGTTTTTT | CASSTGPLNEKLFF | TRBV28 | many | TRBJ1-4 | -
TGTGCCATCAGCCGAGACAGGCCCAATGAGCAGTTCTTC | CAISRDRPNEQFF | TRBV10-3 | few | TRBJ2-1 | -
TGTGCCAGCAGTGTAGGATTATCGAACACTGAAGCTTTCTTT | CASSVGLSNTEAFF | TRBV12-3/TRBV12-4 | few | TRBJ1-1 | -
TGTGCCAGCAGCCGCGGGAGGGCGGCAACTAATGAAAAACTGTTTTTT | CASSRGRAATNEKLFF | TRBV4-2 | few | TRBJ1-4 | -
TGCGCCAGCAGCCAAGATTACACAGCTGGGAACACTGAAGCTTTCTTT | CASSQDYTAGNTEAFF | TRBV4-3 | few | TRBJ1-1 | -
TGCAGCGGGTCCCAGGGCTGGGGTATGAACACTGAAGCTTTCTTT | CSGSQGWGMNTEAFF | TRBV29-1 | - | TRBJ1-1 | -
TGTGCCTGGAGTGCGGGGGGCCCTACAGATACGCAGTATTTT | CAWSAGGPTDTQYF | TRBV30 | - | TRBJ2-3 | -